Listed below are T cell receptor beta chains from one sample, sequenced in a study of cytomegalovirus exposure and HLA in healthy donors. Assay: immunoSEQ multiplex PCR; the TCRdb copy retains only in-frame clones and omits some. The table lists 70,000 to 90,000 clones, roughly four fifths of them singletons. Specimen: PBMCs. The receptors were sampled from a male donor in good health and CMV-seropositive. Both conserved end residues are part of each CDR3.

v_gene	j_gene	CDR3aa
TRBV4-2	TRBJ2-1	CASSQAAGTGANEQFF
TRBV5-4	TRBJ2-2	CASSLASLAGDPGGELFF
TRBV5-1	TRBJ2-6	CASSLREISGANVLTF
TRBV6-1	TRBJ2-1	CASSDSVAGGNEQFF
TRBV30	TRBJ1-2	CAWSATGGYTF
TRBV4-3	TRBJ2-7	CASSQGAAGQSYEQYF
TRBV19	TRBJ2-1	CATRGQREAARIEQFF
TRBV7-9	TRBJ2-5	CASSPRGGRETQYF
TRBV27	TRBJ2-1	CASSLGFGLADNEQFF
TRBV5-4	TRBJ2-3	CASSFDKSPTDTQYF
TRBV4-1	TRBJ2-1	CASSQDPTSGSYQFF
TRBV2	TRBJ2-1	CASIRERYNEQFF
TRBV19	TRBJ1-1	CASSPDRRLNTEAFF
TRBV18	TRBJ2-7	CASSLQGGDEQYF
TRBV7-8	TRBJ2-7	CASSLFRDRGYEQYF
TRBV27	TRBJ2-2	CASSEAGFTGELFF
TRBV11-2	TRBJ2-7	CASSPQAGGLYEQYF
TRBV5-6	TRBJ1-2	CASSKSDRVGYTF
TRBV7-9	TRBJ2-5	CASIPRGGRTETQYF
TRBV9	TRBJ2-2	CASSARPRANGNTGELFF
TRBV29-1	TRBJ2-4	CSVGTSGIGKNIQYF
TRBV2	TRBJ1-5	CASSQGDGNQPQHF
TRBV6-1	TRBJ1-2	CASSEAGQGGAAYGYTF
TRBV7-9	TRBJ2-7	CASSSGQGSLYEQYF
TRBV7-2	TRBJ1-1	CASSTLTGSYTEAFF
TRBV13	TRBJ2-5	CASSPPRLAEKYF
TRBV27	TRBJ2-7	CASSSRLAGTYEQYF
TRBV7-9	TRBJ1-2	CASSSWTGRGYTF
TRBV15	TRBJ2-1	CATSRGAAGDNEQFF
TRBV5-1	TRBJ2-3	CASSYMAGVTDTQYF
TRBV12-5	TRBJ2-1	CASGLVLGQGADNEQFF
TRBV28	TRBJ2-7	CASSLLVRVVSYEQYF
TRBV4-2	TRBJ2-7	CASSQDTGRVREQYF
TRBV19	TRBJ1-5	CASRSNVVNQPQHF
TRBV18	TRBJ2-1	CASSLGTGTTYNEQFF
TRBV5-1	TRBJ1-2	CASSLGQNNYGYTF
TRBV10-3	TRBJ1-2	CAITKDQGRGGGYTF
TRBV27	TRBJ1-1	CASHMNTEAFF
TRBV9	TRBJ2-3	CASSVTSGGASSTDTQYF
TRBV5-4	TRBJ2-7	CASSLARDSYEQYF
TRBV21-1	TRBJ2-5	CASSHSSGGASETQYF
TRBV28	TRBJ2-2	CASRPSGGAAGELFF
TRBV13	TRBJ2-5	CASSLSAGGRVGETQYF
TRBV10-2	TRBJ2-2	CASAASAIYGTGELFF
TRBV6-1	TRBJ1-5	CASSAQAISNQPQHF
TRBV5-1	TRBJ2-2	CASSLTGKRAGELFF
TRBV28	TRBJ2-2	CASINGGRHSGELFF
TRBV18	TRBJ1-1	CASSPVQNTEAFF
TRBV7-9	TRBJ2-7	CASSERDSPYSEQYF
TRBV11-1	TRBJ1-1	CASSPSLQGTEAFF
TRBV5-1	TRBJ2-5	CASSPARGGETQYF
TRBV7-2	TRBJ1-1	CASTRDRVTEAFF
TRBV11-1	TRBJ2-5	CASSLGSGGVGKTQYF
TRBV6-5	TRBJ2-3	CASSYSPDSLTDTQYF
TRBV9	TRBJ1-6	CASSQQDSPYNSPLHF
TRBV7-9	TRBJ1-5	CASSLVRAGGMAQPQHF
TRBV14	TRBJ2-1	CASSQYQGLAGSLDNEQFF
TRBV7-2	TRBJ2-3	CASSPGQVSTDTQYF
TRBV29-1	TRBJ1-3	CSAMGQGSGNTIYF
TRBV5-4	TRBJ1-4	CASSPRRTGRGNEKLFF